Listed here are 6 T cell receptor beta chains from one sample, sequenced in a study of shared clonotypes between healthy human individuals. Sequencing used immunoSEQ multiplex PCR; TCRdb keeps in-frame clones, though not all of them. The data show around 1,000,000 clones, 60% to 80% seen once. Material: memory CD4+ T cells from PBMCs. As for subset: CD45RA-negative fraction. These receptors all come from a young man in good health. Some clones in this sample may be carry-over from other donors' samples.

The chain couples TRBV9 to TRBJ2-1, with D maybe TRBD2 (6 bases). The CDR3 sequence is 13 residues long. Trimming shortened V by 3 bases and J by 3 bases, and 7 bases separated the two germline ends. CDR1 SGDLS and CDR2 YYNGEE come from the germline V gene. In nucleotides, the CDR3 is TGTGCCAGCAGCGGGGGACTCTACAATGAGCAGTTCTTC. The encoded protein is CASSGGLYNEQFF.

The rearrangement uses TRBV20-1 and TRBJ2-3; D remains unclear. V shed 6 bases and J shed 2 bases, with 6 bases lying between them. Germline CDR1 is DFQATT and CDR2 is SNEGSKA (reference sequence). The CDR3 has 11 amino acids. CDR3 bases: TGCAGTGCGACCCACACAGATACGCAGTATTTT. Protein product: CSATHTDTQYF.

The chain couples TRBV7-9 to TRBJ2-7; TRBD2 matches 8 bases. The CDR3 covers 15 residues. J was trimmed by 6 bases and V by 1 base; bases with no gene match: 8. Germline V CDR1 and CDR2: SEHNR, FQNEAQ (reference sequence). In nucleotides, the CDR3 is TGTGCCAGCAGCTTAGGTGATGAGCGGGAGTCCGAGCAGTACTTC. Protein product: CASSLGDERESEQYF.

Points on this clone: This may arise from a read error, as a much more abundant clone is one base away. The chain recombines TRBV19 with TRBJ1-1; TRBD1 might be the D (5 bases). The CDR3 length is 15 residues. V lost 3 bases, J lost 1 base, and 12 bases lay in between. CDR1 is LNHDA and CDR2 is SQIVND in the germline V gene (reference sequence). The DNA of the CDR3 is TGTGCCAGTAGTATTGGGGCGAGAACGAACACTGAAGCTTTCTTT. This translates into CASSIGARTNTEAFF.

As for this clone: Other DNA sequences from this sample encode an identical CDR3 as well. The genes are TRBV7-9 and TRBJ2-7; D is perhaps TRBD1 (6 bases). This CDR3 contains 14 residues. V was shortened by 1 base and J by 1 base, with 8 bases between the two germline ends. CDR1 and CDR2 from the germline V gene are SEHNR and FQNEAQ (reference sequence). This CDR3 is CASSLGGGSYEQYF. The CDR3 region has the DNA TGTGCCAGCAGCTTAGGAGGGGGATCCTACGAGCAGTACTTC.

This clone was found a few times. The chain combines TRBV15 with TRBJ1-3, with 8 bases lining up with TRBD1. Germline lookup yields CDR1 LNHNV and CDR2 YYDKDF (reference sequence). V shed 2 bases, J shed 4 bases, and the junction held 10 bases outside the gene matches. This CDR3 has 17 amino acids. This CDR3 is CATSRKSGTGGGNTIYF. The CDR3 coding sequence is TGTGCCACCAGCAGAAAATCCGGGACAGGTGGCGGAAACACCATATATTTT.